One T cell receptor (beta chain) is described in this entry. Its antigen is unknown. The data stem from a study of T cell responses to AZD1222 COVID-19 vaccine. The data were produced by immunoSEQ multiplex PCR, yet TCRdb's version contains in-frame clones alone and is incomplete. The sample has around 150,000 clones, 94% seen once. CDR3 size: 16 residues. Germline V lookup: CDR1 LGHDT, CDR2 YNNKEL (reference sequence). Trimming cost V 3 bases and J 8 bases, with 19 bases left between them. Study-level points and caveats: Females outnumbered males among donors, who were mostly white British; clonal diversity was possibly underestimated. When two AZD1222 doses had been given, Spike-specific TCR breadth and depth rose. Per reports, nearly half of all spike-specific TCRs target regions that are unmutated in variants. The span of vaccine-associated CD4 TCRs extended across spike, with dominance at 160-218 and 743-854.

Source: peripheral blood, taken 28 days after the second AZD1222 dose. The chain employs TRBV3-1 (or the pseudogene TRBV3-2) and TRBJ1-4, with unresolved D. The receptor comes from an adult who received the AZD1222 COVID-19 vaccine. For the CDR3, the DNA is TGTGCCAGCAGCCAGGAAAGAACAGCCCTTGGCGAAAAACTGTTTTTT. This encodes CASSQERTALGEKLFF.